One sample yielded the 21 T cell receptor beta chains listed below, sequenced in a study of T cell responses to AZD1222 COVID-19 vaccine. TCRdb's copy holds only in-frame clones and misses some; the assay was immunoSEQ multiplex PCR. The table shows more than 95,000 clones, with roughly 92% occurring only once. This specimen was peripheral blood, taken on day 0 of AZD1222 vaccination. These receptors were taken from an adult in good health.

This clone occurred once. This sequence joins TRBV5-4 and TRBJ2-2; D gene ambiguous. Germline V CDR1 and CDR2: SGHNT, YYREEE (reference sequence). This CDR3 is built from 14 residues. Trimming pared 4 bases from V and 4 bases from J, leaving 11 bases between. In nucleotides, the CDR3 is TGTGCCAGCAGCGCCATTCAGAGCACCGGGGAGCTGTTTTTT. The encoded protein is CASSAIQSTGELFF.

This clone was counted a few times. This sequence joins TRBV28 and TRBJ1-5; D perhaps matches TRBD1 (5 bases). The germline CDR1 and CDR2 sequences are MDHEN and SYDVKM. V was shortened by 11 bases and J by 2 bases, with 13 bases between the two germline ends. This CDR3 spans 13 amino acids. The CDR3 nucleotides are TGTGCCTGCGGGGGTAGGGGCAATCAGCCCCAGCATTTT. Residues: CACGGRGNQPQHF.

The V call is TRBV7-9, the J call TRBJ2-7; D is possibly TRBD2 (6 bases). CDR3 size: 14 residues. V was trimmed by 7 bases and J by 4 bases, leaving 17 bases between them. Germline CDR1 and CDR2: SEHNR and FQNEAQ (reference sequence). As DNA, the CDR3 is TGTGCCAGCACCCATTCCCTTCGGGAGTACGAGCAGTACTTC. Amino acid sequence: CASTHSLREYEQYF.

The chain recombines TRBV5-1 with TRBJ1-3, with 7 bases lining up with TRBD1. The J segment lost 2 bases and the V segment lost 4 bases, leaving 9 bases of the junction unmatched. This CDR3 contains 16 residues. Germline values: CDR1 SGHRS, CDR2 YFSETQ. For the CDR3, the DNA is TGCGCCAGCAGCCCTAATACAGGGGAGGCTGGAAACACCATATATTTT. Protein: CASSPNTGEAGNTIYF.

The genes are TRBV2 and TRBJ1-6; D is perhaps TRBD1 (5 bases). Trimming took 6 bases from V and 4 from J, leaving 7 bases between them. This CDR3 comprises 13 residues. The germline gives CDR1 SNHLY, CDR2 FYNNEI. DNA for the CDR3: TGTGCCAGCAGAGGGACTTATAATTCACCCCTCCACTTT. Its protein is CASRGTYNSPLHF.

The V and J genes are TRBV3-1 (or the pseudogene TRBV3-2) and TRBJ2-1; 7 bases match TRBD2. Looked up from germline, CDR1 is LGHDT and CDR2 is YNNKEL (reference sequence). This CDR3 comprises 15 residues. The V and J ends lost 4 bases and 8 bases, in that order; junction bases with no gene match: 11. CDR3 sequence (DNA): TGTGCCAGCAGCCTTGCGGGAGCCCCGACGGATGAGCAGTTCTTC. Translation gives CASSLAGAPTDEQFF.

This clone was recorded only once. The CDR3 loop reads CASSSGQGTAGTQYF. The CDR3, as DNA: TGTGCCAGCTCGTCCGGACAGGGAACTGCTGGGACCCAGTACTTC. This rearrangement joins TRBV18 to TRBJ2-5; 8 positions agree with TRBD1. The J segment lost 7 bases and the V segment lost 6 bases, leaving 13 bases of the junction unmatched. Per the germline V gene, CDR1 is KGHSH and CDR2 is LQKENI. CDR3 length: 15 residues.

This chain joins TRBV5-1 and TRBJ2-7; 11 positions match TRBD2. The germline gives CDR1 SGHRS, CDR2 YFSETQ. V gave up 1 base and J gave up 4 bases; unmatched junction bases: 4. There are 15 residues in the CDR3. CDR3 in amino acids: CASSLRTSGPYEQYF. CDR3 in DNA: TGCGCCAGCAGCTTGAGGACTAGCGGGCCGTACGAGCAGTACTTC.

Comments on this clone: The same CDR3 also results from other DNA sequences found in this sample. The gene calls are TRBV5-1 and TRBJ1-2, with D possibly matching TRBD1 (5 bases). The germline V and J ends were trimmed by 2 bases and 8 bases, with 13 bases remaining between them. The CDR3 consists of 13 residues. CDR1 and CDR2 from the germline V gene are SGHRS and YFSETQ. The CDR3 bases are TGCGCCAGCAGCTTTTTAGGGGAAGGCGGCTACACCTTC. Its translation is CASSFLGEGGYTF.

This chain links TRBV4-1 with TRBJ2-7; TRBD2 might be the D (6 bases). The germline CDR1 and CDR2 sequences are MGHRA and YSYEKL. The CDR3 covers 15 residues. V was shortened by 3 bases and J by 2 bases, with 14 bases between the two germline ends. CDR3 in amino acids: CASSHPGGTAYEQYF. CDR3 DNA: TGCGCCAGCAGCCATCCCGGGGGAACCGCCTACGAGCAGTACTTC.

The V gene is TRBV5-1, the J gene TRBJ1-1; D may be TRBD1 (5 bases). This CDR3 has 12 amino acids. V lost 4 bases to trimming and J lost 11 bases, with 15 bases between them. Germline V CDR1 and CDR2: SGHRS, YFSETQ. This CDR3 is CASSATGFRAFF. The CDR3 bases are TGCGCCAGCAGCGCTACAGGATTCAGGGCTTTCTTT.

The chain couples TRBV4-1 to TRBJ2-3, with TRBD2 matching 8 bases. Germline CDR1 MGHRA, CDR2 YSYEKL. This CDR3 is built from 16 residues. Trimming cost V 4 bases and J 3 bases; bases outside gene matches: 9. Here the CDR3 DNA reads TGCGCCAGCAGCCCATTAGCGGGAACGGGGACAGATACGCAGTATTTT. It translates to CASSPLAGTGTDTQYF.

The chain combines TRBV15 with TRBJ2-1; weak D call: TRBD2 (6 bases). The V gene lost 5 bases and the J gene lost 3 bases, with 14 bases spanning the gap. The CDR3 contains 15 residues. Germline CDR1 LNHNV, CDR2 YYDKDF (reference sequence). This chain's CDR3 is CATSRNLAFYNEQFF. The CDR3 DNA reads TGTGCCACCAGCCGGAACCTAGCGTTCTACAATGAGCAGTTCTTC.

The rearrangement links TRBV3-1 (or the pseudogene TRBV3-2) to TRBJ1-4, with D perhaps matching TRBD1 (6 bases). CDR3 length: 15 residues. Trimming removed 4 bases from V and 3 bases from J, with 12 bases in between. Germline loops: CDR1 LGHDT, CDR2 YNNKEL (reference sequence). The CDR3 DNA follows: TGTGCCAGCAGCCTCTCATGGGGGCCTAATGAAAAACTGTTTTTT. Its translation: CASSLSWGPNEKLFF.

This chain uses TRBV6-1 with TRBJ2-5, with D hard to call. Trimming stripped 1 base from V and 5 bases from J, with 5 bases between. The CDR3 sequence is 12 residues long. Germline V CDR1 and CDR2: MNHNS, SASEGT. The CDR3 region is CASSEVGETQYF. The CDR3 DNA is TGTGCCAGCAGTGAAGTTGGGGAGACCCAGTACTTC.

This clone occurred a few times. The chain joins TRBV7-3 to TRBJ1-6, with a possible D match to TRBD1 (6 bases). The CDR3 sequence is 14 residues long. The V gene's germline CDR1 is SGHTA and CDR2 FQGTGA. The germline V and J ends were trimmed by 4 bases and 4 bases, with 8 bases remaining between them. This chain's CDR3 is CASSSGQYNSPLHF. The CDR3 DNA sequence: TGTGCCAGCAGCTCCGGACAGTATAATTCACCCCTCCACTTT.

This chain links TRBV2 with TRBJ2-5; D is undetermined. Germline V gives CDR1 SNHLY, CDR2 FYNNEI. Trimming stripped 3 bases from V and 5 bases from J, with 10 bases between. CDR3 length: 13 amino acids. The CDR3 region has the DNA TGTGCCAGCAGTGACTCCCCACGGGAGACCCAGTACTTC. This sequence encodes CASSDSPRETQYF.

This chain uses TRBV4-3 with TRBJ1-2; D is undetermined. CDR1 and CDR2 from the germline V gene are LGHNA and YSLEER. V shed 6 bases and J shed 6 bases, with 20 bases lying between them. The CDR3 runs 15 residues. CDR3 DNA sequence: TGCGCCAGCAGGCCAACGGTTTCGGCAGTGGATGGCTACACCTTC. Amino acid sequence: CASRPTVSAVDGYTF.

The chain employs TRBV4-3 and TRBJ2-3, with a tentative D call TRBD2 (6 bases). CDR3 length: 20 residues. V shed 0 bases and J shed 1 base, with 23 bases lying between them. Germline V gives CDR1 LGHNA, CDR2 YSLEER. In DNA form, the CDR3 reads TGCGCCAGCAGCCAAGATTTGGGGAGGACGGGGGTCGCGGGCACAGATACGCAGTATTTT. This sequence encodes CASSQDLGRTGVAGTDTQYF.

Concerning this clone itself: The junction differs from germline at one of its ends, possibly a read error. The rearrangement links TRBV27 to TRBJ2-1; 10 nucleotides line up with TRBD1. The length of the CDR3 is 16 residues. Germline V lookup: CDR1 MNHEY, CDR2 SMNVEV (reference sequence). In DNA, the CDR3 is TGTGCCAGCAGTTTATCCCAAGACAGGGGGCGCGTAAATACGCTCTTC. The encoded protein is CASSLSQDRGRVNTLF.

The V gene is TRBV18, the J gene TRBJ2-7, with 11 bases fitting TRBD1. This CDR3 spans 14 amino acids. Germline V gene data show CDR1 as KGHSH and CDR2 as LQKENI. V was pared by 6 bases and J by 3 bases, with 4 bases of the junction left unmatched. The CDR3 sequence is CASSTGTGGYEQYF. CDR3 nucleotide sequence: TGTGCCAGCTCGACCGGGACAGGGGGCTACGAGCAGTACTTC.